This is a list of T cell receptor beta chains from one sample in a study of cytomegalovirus exposure and HLA in healthy donors. This table comes from immunoSEQ multiplex PCR, and its TCRdb copy is limited to in-frame clones, with some not included. The sample includes about 160,000 clones, 85% of them seen just once. The material sequenced was PBMCs. These receptors were taken from a boy aged 2 to 10 in good health and CMV-seronegative. Each CDR3 is given with its conserved first and last residue. Fields, in order: J gene, CDR3 length, D gene, clone size, V gene, CDR3 protein, CDR3 DNA. The D gene is left open where the match is weak. Some rows have no size entry. The others give once, few or many, or a class for an expanded clone.

j_call: TRBJ2-7; cdr3_length: 12; d_call: NA; clone_size: NA; v_call: TRBV14; cdr3_aa: CASSWTGYEQYF; cdr3_nt: TGTGCCAGCAGCTGGACTGGATACGAGCAGTACTTC
j_call: TRBJ2-2; cdr3_length: 16; d_call: NA; clone_size: NA; v_call: TRBV28; cdr3_aa: CASSFPDSLLTGELFF; cdr3_nt: TGTGCCAGCAGTTTCCCTGACAGCCTACTCACCGGGGAGCTGTTTTTT
j_call: TRBJ1-5; cdr3_length: 12; d_call: NA; clone_size: NA; v_call: TRBV28; cdr3_aa: CASRVPPQPQHF; cdr3_nt: TGTGCCAGCCGAGTTCCTCCTCAGCCCCAGCATTTT
j_call: TRBJ2-1; cdr3_length: 14; d_call: TRBD2; clone_size: NA; v_call: TRBV29-1; cdr3_aa: CSVPLAGDHNEQFF; cdr3_nt: TGCAGCGTTCCACTAGCGGGGGACCACAATGAGCAGTTCTTC
j_call: TRBJ2-3; cdr3_length: 16; d_call: NA; clone_size: NA; v_call: TRBV7-9; cdr3_aa: CSSRGKAGVLTDTQYF; cdr3_nt: TGTTCCAGCAGGGGGAAAGCGGGGGTCCTCACAGATACGCAGTATTTT
j_call: TRBJ2-7; cdr3_length: 11; d_call: NA; clone_size: NA; v_call: TRBV25-1; cdr3_aa: CASSELSEQYF; cdr3_nt: TGTGCCAGCAGTGAACTTAGCGAGCAGTACTTC
j_call: TRBJ2-2; cdr3_length: 13; d_call: TRBD1; clone_size: NA; v_call: TRBV2; cdr3_aa: CASSYRGIGELFF; cdr3_nt: TGTGCCAGCAGCTACAGGGGTATCGGGGAGCTGTTTTTT
j_call: TRBJ2-1; cdr3_length: 17; d_call: TRBD2; clone_size: NA; v_call: TRBV27; cdr3_aa: CASSPRGGLERYNEQFF; cdr3_nt: TGTGCCAGCAGTCCCCGGGGGGGACTAGAGCGATACAATGAGCAGTTCTTC
j_call: TRBJ2-1; cdr3_length: 14; d_call: NA; clone_size: NA; v_call: TRBV19; cdr3_aa: CASTRAPSYNEQFF; cdr3_nt: TGTGCCAGTACGCGGGCCCCCTCCTACAATGAGCAGTTCTTC
j_call: TRBJ2-3; cdr3_length: 18; d_call: NA; clone_size: NA; v_call: TRBV11-2; cdr3_aa: CASSPRRGAGATTDTQYF; cdr3_nt: TGTGCCAGCAGCCCCCGAAGAGGGGCGGGGGCTACCACAGATACGCAGTATTTT
j_call: TRBJ1-1; cdr3_length: 17; d_call: NA; clone_size: NA; v_call: TRBV18; cdr3_aa: CASSPSDSILQNTEAFF; cdr3_nt: TGTGCCAGCTCACCATCGGACAGCATTCTCCAGAACACTGAAGCTTTCTTT
j_call: TRBJ1-5; cdr3_length: 12; d_call: NA; clone_size: NA; v_call: TRBV5-6; cdr3_aa: CASSTQDQPQHF; cdr3_nt: TGTGCCAGCAGCACACAGGATCAGCCCCAGCATTTT
j_call: TRBJ1-2; cdr3_length: 15; d_call: NA; clone_size: few; v_call: TRBV7-2; cdr3_aa: CASSLAGPIPLGYTF; cdr3_nt: TGTGCCAGCAGCTTAGCGGGGCCCATCCCTCTTGGCTACACCTTC
j_call: TRBJ1-2; cdr3_length: 15; d_call: TRBD1; clone_size: NA; v_call: TRBV11-2; cdr3_aa: CASSALDRGDYGYTF; cdr3_nt: TGTGCCAGCAGCGCACTCGACAGGGGTGACTATGGCTACACCTTC
j_call: TRBJ2-3; cdr3_length: 16; d_call: NA; clone_size: once; v_call: TRBV5-4; cdr3_aa: CASSLMDSRGTDTQYF; cdr3_nt: TGTGCCAGCAGCCTCATGGACTCTCGGGGCACAGATACGCAGTATTTT
j_call: TRBJ1-2; cdr3_length: 13; d_call: TRBD1; clone_size: NA; v_call: TRBV6-5; cdr3_aa: CASSLTHRGGYTF; cdr3_nt: TGTGCCAGCAGCCTGACTCACAGGGGAGGCTACACCTTC
j_call: TRBJ1-1; cdr3_length: 16; d_call: TRBD1; clone_size: once; v_call: TRBV28; cdr3_aa: CASTPGTGYPGTEAFF; cdr3_nt: TGTGCCAGCACCCCCGGGACAGGGTATCCCGGAACTGAAGCTTTCTTT
j_call: TRBJ1-2; cdr3_length: 15; d_call: NA; clone_size: NA; v_call: TRBV28; cdr3_aa: CASSLLKEANYGYTF; cdr3_nt: TGTGCCAGCAGTCTACTGAAGGAGGCCAACTATGGCTACACCTTC
j_call: TRBJ1-6; cdr3_length: 13; d_call: NA; clone_size: NA; v_call: TRBV11-2; cdr3_aa: CASSGSPSGRLHF; cdr3_nt: TGTGCCAGCAGCGGCTCCCCCAGTGGGCGCCTCCACTTT
j_call: TRBJ2-3; cdr3_length: 15; d_call: NA; clone_size: NA; v_call: TRBV5-1; cdr3_aa: CASSIRRDTTDTQYF; cdr3_nt: TGCGCCAGCAGCATACGACGGGACACGACAGATACGCAGTATTTT
j_call: TRBJ2-1; cdr3_length: 16; d_call: TRBD1; clone_size: NA; v_call: TRBV11-2; cdr3_aa: CASSFGGTGLPNEQFF; cdr3_nt: TGTGCCAGCAGCTTCGGCGGGACAGGGCTCCCCAATGAGCAGTTCTTC
j_call: TRBJ2-1; cdr3_length: 16; d_call: TRBD1; clone_size: NA; v_call: TRBV5-1; cdr3_aa: CASSLARTGTNNEQFF; cdr3_nt: TGCGCCAGCAGCTTGGCCCGGACAGGAACGAACAATGAGCAGTTCTTC